There are a few counts of the clone carrying this T cell receptor (beta chain). Then a second PCR, running about 6 to 11 cycles, was carried out with a sample-barcoded 5' primer and a J-beta primer mix. Each CDR3 protein is one row after TCRdb ran MiXCR on the 5' RACE reads. The repertoire has roughly 1,100,000 distinct CDR3 sequences, approximately 26% of them found once; the top ten carry about 0.8%. CDR1 and CDR2 from the germline V gene are SGHRS and YFSETQ. The CDR3 consists of 16 residues. J gave up 7 bases and V 3 bases, and 7 bases lay outside the gene matches. These data originate in a study of blood T cells in healthy people across ages. The same specimen was also included in a second study, on T cells of mothers and their children.

The sample was blood. This TCR came from a girl aged 2-10 years in good health. The rearrangement joins TRBV5-1 to TRBJ2-1, with TRBD2 identical over 13 bases. This CDR3 is CASSSLLAGGPNEQFF. The CDR3 DNA reads as TGCGCCAGCAGCTCCTTACTAGCGGGAGGGCCAAATGAGCAGTTCTTC.